One T cell receptor beta chain is described in this entry. Antigen specificity is unknown. This record comes from a study of T cells in localized non-small cell lung cancer. Points from the study as a whole: Of the top 100 tumor clones, median roughly 60 were in adjacent lung, around 28 among its top 100.

This CDR3 comprises 11 residues. Germline-derived CDR1 and CDR2 are SGHDN and FVKESK. Trimming took 1 base from V and 7 from J, leaving 4 bases between them. Clones were read by immunoSEQ multiplex PCR, and TCRdb kept only the in-frame ones, dropping some. In the table there are about 2,500 clones, less than 40% of which are singletons. The origin of this receptor is a male donor aged 60 or over with stage II squamous cell lung carcinoma. Source: lymph node tissue, taken before any cancer treatment. V usage is TRBV14 and J usage is TRBJ1-1, with D hard to call. The chain's CDR3 is CASSQGSEAFF. In DNA, the CDR3 is TGTGCCAGCAGCCAAGGCAGTGAAGCTTTCTTT.